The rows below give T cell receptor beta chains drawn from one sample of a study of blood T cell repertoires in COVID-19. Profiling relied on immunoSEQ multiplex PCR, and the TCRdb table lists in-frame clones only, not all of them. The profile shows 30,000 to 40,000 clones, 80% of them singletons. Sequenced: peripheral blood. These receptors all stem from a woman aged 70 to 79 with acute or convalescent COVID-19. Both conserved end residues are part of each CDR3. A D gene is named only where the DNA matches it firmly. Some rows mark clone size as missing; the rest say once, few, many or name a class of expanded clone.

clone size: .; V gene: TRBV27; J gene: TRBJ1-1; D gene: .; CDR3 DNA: TGTGCCAGCAGCCCTACAGTGAACACTGAAGCTTTCTTT; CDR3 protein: CASSPTVNTEAFF
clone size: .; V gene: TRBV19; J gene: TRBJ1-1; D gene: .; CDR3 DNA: TGTGCCAGTAGTACCATCCTGAACACTGAAGCTTTCTTT; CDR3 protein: CASSTILNTEAFF
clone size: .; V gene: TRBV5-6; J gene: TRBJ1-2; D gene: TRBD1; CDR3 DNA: TGTGCCAGCAGCTTGGGGGACAGACTGGGCGGCTACACCTTC; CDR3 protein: CASSLGDRLGGYTF
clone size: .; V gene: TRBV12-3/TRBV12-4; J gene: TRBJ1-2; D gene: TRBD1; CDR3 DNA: TGTGCCAGCAGTTTGGGACAGAGCTATGGCTACACCTTC; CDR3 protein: CASSLGQSYGYTF
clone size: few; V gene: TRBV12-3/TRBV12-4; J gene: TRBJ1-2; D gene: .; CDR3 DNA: TGTGCCAGCAGTTTTGGCGGGGGCTATGGCTACACCTTC; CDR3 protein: CASSFGGGYGYTF
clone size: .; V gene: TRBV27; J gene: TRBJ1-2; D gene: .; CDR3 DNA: TGTGCCAGCAGTTTATTCCGGACAGCGAACTATGGCTACACCTTC; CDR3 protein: CASSLFRTANYGYTF
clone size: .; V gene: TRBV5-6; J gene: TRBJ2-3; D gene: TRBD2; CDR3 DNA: TGTGCCAGCAGCTTCCCTAGCGGAGTCACAGATACGCAGTATTTT; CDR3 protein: CASSFPSGVTDTQYF
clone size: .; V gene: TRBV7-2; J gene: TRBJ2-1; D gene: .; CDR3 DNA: TGTGCCAGCACAAGAGGGGGGGTACCGGAGAGTGAGCAGTTCTTC; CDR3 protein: CASTRGGVPESEQFF
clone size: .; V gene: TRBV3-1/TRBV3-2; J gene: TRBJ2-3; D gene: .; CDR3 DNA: TGTGCCAGCAGCCAAGTTCTGCAGGGAGGTTCAGATACGCAGTATTTT; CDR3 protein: CASSQVLQGGSDTQYF
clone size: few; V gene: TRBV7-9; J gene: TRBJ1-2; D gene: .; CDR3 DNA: TGTGCCAGCAGCCATACAATGGCCTATGGCTACACCTTC; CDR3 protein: CASSHTMAYGYTF
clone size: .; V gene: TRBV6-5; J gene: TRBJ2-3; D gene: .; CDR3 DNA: TGTGCCTCCTGGACAGCCGGCACAGATACGCAGTATTTT; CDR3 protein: CASWTAGTDTQYF
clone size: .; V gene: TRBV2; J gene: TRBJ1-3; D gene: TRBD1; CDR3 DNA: TGTGCCAGCAGTGGACAGGGGGCCGACTCTGGAAACACCATATATTTT; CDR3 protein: CASSGQGADSGNTIYF
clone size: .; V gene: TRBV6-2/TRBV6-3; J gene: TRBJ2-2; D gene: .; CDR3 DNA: TGTGCCAGCAGTTCTTGGGCCCCTGAAGCTATCGGGGAGCTGTTTTTT; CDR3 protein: CASSSWAPEAIGELFF
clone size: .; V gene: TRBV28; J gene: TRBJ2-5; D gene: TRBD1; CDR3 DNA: TGTGCCAGCAGTCAAGGACAGGGACCGTACCAAGAGACCCAGTACTTC; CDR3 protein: CASSQGQGPYQETQYF
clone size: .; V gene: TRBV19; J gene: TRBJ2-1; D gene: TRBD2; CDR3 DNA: TGTGCCAGTAGTTTGACTAGCGGGGGGGGAGTCCACAATGAGCAGTTCTTC; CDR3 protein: CASSLTSGGGVHNEQFF
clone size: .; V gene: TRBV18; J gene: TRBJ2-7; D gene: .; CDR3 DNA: TGTGCCAGCTCACCCTCCGGGGGTGCAGGCTCCTACGAGCAGTACTTC; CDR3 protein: CASSPSGGAGSYEQYF
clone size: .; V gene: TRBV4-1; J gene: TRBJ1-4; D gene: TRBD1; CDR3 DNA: TGCGCCAGCAGCCTGAACCCGGGACAGCCTAATGAAAAACTGTTTTTT; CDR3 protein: CASSLNPGQPNEKLFF
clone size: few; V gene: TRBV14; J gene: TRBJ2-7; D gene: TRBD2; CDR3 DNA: TGTGCCAGCAGCCAAATAGGCCTAGCGGGAGACGAGCAGTACTTC; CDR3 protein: CASSQIGLAGDEQYF
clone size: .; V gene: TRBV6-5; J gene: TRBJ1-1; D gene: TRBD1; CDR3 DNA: TGTGCCAGCACGGGACAGATAAACACTGAAGCTTTCTTT; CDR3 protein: CASTGQINTEAFF
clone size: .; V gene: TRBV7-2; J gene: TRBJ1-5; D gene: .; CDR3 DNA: TGTGCCAGCAGCTCGACGACAGCTAGCAATCAGCCCCAGCATTTT; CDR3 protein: CASSSTTASNQPQHF
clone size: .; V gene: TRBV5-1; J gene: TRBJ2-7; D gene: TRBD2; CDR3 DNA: TGCGCCAGCAGCAGGGAGGCTAGCGGGGGGGCCTACGAGCAGTACTTC; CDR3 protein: CASSREASGGAYEQYF
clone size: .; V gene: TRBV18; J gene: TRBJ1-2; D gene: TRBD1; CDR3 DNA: TGTGCCAGCTCACCACCGGACAGGGCCGGCTACACCTTC; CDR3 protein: CASSPPDRAGYTF
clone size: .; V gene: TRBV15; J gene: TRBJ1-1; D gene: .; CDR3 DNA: TGTGCCACCAGCATTTGGGGCTCTCGAGCTTTCTTT; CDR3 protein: CATSIWGSRAFF
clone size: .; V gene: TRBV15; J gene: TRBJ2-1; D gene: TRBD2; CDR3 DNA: TGTGCCACCAGCAGAGATCCGACTAGCTACCTGGAGGATGAGCAGTTCTTC; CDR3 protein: CATSRDPTSYLEDEQFF
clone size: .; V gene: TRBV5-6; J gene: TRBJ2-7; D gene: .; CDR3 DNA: TGTGCCAGCAGCCGACAGGTGAGCTCCTACGAGCAGTACTTC; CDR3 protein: CASSRQVSSYEQYF
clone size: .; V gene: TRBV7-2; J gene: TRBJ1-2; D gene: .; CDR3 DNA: TGTGCCAGCACCTTGTCACCTCAGGATGGCTACACCTTC; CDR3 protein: CASTLSPQDGYTF
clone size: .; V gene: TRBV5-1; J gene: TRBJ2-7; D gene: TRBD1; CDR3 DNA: TGCGCCAGCAGCCCCTGGGGACAGCCCTACGAGCAGTACTTC; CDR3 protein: CASSPWGQPYEQYF
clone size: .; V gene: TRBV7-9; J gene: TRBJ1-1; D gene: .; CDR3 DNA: TGTGCCAGCAGAGCTAACACTGAAGCTTTCTTT; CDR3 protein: CASRANTEAFF
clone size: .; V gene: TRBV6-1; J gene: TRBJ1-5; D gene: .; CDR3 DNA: TGTGCCAGCAGTGAATTCCTTAGGGAGCCTTGGAGCAATCAGCCCCAGCATTTT; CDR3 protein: CASSEFLREPWSNQPQHF
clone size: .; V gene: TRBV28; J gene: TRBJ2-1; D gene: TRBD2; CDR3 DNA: TGTGCCAGCTCAACCGGGACTAGCGGGGAAAACAATGAGCAGTTCTTC; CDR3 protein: CASSTGTSGENNEQFF
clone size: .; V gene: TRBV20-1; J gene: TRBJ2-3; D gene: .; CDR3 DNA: TGCAGTGCTAGTAGGGCCCCGACTACCACAGATACGCAGTATTTT; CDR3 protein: CSASRAPTTTDTQYF
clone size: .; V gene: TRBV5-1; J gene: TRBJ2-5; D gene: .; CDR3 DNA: TGCGCCAGCAGCTTGTTCTCCGGGGAGACCCAGTACTTC; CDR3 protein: CASSLFSGETQYF
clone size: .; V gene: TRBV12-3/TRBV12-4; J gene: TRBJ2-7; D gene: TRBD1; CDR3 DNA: TGTGCCAGCAGCCCTGACAGGGGCTACGAGCAGTACTTC; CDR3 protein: CASSPDRGYEQYF